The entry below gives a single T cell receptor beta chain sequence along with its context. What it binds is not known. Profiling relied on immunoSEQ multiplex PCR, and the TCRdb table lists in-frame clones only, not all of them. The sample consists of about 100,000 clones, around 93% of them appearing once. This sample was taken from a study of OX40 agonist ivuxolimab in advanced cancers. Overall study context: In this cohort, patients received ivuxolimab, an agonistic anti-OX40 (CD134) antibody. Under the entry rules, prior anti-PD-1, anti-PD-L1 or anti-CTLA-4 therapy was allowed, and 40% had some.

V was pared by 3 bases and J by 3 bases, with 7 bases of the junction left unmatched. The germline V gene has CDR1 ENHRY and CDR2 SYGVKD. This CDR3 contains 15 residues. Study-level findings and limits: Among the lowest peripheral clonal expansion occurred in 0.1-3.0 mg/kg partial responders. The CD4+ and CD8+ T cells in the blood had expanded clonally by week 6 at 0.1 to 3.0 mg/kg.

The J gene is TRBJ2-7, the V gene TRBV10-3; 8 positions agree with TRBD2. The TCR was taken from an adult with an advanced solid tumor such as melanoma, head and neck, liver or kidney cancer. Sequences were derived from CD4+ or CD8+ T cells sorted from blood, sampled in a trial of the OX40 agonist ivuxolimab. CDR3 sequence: CAISEKGLGGYEQYF. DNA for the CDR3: TGTGCCATCAGTGAAAAGGGACTAGGGGGCTACGAGCAGTACTTC.